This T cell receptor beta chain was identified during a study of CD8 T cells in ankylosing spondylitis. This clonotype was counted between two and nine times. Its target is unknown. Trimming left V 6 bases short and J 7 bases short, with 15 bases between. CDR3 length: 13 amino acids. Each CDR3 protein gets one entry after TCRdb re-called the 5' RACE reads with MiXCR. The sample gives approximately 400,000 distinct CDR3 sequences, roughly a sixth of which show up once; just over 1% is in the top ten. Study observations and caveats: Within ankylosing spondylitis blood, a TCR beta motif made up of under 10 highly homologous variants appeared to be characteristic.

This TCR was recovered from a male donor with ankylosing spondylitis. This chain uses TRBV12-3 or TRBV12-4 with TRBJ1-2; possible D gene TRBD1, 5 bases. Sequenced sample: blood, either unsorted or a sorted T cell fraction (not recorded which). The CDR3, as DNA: TGTGCCAGCAGCTCGAAATCGGGGGGTGGCTACACCTTC. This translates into CASSSKSGGGYTF.